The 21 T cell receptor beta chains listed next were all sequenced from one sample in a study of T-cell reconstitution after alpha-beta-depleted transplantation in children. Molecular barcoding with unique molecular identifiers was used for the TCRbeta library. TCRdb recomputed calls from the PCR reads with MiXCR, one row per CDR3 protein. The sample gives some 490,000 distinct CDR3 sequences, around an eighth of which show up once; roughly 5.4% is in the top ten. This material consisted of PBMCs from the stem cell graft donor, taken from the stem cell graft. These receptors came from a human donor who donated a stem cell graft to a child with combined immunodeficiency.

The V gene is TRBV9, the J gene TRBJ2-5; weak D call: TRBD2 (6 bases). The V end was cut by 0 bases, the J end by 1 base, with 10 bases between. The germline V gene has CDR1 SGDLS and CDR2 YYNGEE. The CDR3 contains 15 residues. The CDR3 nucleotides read TGTGCCAGCAGCGTAGCTGGGGGGACCCAAGAGACCCAGTACTTC. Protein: CASSVAGGTQETQYF. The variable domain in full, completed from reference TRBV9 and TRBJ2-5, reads DSGVTQTPKHLITATGQRVTLRCSPRSGDLSVYWYQQSLDQGLQFLIQYYNGEERAKGNILERFSAQQFPDLHSELNLSSLELGDSALYFCASSVAGGTQETQYFGPGTRLLVL.

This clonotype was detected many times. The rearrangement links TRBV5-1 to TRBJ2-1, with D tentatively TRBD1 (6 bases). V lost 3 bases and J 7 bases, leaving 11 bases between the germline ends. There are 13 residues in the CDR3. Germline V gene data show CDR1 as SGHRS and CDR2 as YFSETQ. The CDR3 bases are TGCGCCAGCAGCTGGACAGAGAGAAATGAGCAGTTCTTC. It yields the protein CASSWTERNEQFF.

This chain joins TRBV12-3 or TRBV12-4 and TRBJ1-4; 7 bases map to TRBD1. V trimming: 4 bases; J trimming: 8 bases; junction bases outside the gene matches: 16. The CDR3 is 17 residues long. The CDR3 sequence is CASSSEARRDSWEKLFF. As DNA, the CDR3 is TGTGCCAGCAGTTCCGAGGCCCGCCGGGACAGCTGGGAAAAACTGTTTTTT.

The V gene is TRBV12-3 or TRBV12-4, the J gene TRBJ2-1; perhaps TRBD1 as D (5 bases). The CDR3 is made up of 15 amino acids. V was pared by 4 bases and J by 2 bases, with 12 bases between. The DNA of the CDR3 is TGTGCCAGCAGTTCCTCAGAGACAGCCTACAATGAGCAGTTCTTC. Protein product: CASSSSETAYNEQFF.

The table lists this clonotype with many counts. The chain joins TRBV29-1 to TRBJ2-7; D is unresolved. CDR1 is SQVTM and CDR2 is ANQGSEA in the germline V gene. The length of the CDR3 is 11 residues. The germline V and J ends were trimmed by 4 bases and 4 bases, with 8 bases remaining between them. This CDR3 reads CSVGGSYEQYF. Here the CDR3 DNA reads TGCAGCGTTGGGGGTAGTTACGAGCAGTACTTC.

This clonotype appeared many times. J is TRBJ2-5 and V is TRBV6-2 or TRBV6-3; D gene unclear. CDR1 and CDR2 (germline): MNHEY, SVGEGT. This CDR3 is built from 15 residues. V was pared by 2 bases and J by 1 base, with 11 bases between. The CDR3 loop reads CASSYTARPQETQYF. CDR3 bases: TGTGCCAGCAGTTACACTGCACGACCCCAAGAGACCCAGTACTTC.

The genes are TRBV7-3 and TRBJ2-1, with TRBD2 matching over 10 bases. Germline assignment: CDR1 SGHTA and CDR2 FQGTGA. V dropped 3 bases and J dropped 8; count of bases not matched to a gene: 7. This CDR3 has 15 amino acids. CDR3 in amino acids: CASSFLAGDFDEQFF. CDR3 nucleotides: TGTGCCAGCAGCTTTCTAGCGGGAGACTTTGATGAGCAGTTCTTC. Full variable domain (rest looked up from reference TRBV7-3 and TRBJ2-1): GAGVSQTPSNKVTEKGKYVELRCDPISGHTALYWYRQSLGQGPEFLIYFQGTGAADDSGLPNDRFFAVRPEGSVSTLKIQRTERGDSAVYLCASSFLAGDFDEQFFGPGTRLTVL.

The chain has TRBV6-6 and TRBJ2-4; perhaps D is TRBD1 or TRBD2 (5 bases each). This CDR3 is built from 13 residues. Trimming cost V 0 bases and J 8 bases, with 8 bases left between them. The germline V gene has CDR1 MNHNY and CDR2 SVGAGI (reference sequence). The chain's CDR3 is CASSYSRGDIQYF. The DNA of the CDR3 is TGTGCCAGCAGTTACTCGAGAGGGGACATTCAGTACTTC.

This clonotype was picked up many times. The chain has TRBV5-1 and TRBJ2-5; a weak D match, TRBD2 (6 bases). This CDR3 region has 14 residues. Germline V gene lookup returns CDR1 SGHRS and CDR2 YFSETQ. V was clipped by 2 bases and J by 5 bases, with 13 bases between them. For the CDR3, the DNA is TGCGCCAGCAGCTTTGGACTAATAGTGGAGACCCAGTACTTC. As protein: CASSFGLIVETQYF.

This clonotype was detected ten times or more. CDR3 sequence: CASSQDPGSSYEQYF. CDR3 DNA: TGCGCCAGCAGCCAAGACCCAGGTAGCTCCTACGAGCAGTACTTC. The chain links TRBV4-3 to TRBJ2-7, with no clear D. Trimming took 0 bases from V and 0 from J, leaving 9 bases between them. Looked up from germline, CDR1 is LGHNA and CDR2 is YSLEER. CDR3 length: 15 residues.

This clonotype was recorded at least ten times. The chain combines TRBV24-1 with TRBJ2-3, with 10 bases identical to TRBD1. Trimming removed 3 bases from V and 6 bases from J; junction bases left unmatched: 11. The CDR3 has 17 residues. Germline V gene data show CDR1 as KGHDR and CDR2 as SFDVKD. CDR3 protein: CATSDPDRDRGPDTQYF. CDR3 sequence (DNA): TGTGCCACCAGTGATCCCGACCGGGACAGGGGTCCCGATACGCAGTATTTT.

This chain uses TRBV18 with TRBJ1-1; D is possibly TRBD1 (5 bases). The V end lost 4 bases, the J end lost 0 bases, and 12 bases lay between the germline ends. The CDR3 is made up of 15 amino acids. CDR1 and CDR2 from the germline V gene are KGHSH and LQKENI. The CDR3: CASSQGFGVNTEAFF. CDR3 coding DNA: TGTGCCAGCTCACAGGGGTTCGGCGTGAACACTGAAGCTTTCTTT. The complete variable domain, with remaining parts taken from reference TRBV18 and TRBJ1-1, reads NAGVMQNPRHLVRRRGQEARLRCSPMKGHSHVYWYRQLPEEGLKFMVYLQKENIIDESGMPKERFSAEFPKEGPSILRIQQVVRGDSAAYFCASSQGFGVNTEAFFGQGTRLTVV.

The DNA for the CDR3 is TGTGCCAGCAGCGCCAGGCCGGGACTAGCAAATGAGCAGTTCTTC. This encodes CASSARPGLANEQFF. The genes are TRBV7-8 and TRBJ2-1; 9 positions agree with TRBD2. V shed 5 bases and J 7 bases; nucleotides not matched to a gene: 9. Germline V CDR1 and CDR2: SGHVS, FQNEAQ. The CDR3 runs 15 residues.

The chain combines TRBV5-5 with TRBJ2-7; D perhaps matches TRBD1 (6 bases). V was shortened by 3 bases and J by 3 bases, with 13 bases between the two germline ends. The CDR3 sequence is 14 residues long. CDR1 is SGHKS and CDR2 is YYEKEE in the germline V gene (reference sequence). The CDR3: CASSWDEGDYEQYF. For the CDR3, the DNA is TGTGCCAGCAGCTGGGATGAGGGGGACTACGAGCAGTACTTC. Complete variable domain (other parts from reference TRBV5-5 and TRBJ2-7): DAGVTQSPTHLIKTRGQQVTLRCSPISGHKSVSWYQQVLGQGPQFIFQYYEKEERGRGNFPDRFSARQFPNYSSELNVNALLLGDSALYLCASSWDEGDYEQYFGPGTRLTVT.

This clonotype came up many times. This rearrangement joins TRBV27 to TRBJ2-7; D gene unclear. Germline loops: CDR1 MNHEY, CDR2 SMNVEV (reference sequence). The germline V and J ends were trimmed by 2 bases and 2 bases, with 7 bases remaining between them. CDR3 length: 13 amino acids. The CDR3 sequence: CASSLKVPYEQYF. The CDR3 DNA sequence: TGTGCCAGCAGTTTAAAGGTTCCCTACGAGCAGTACTTC.

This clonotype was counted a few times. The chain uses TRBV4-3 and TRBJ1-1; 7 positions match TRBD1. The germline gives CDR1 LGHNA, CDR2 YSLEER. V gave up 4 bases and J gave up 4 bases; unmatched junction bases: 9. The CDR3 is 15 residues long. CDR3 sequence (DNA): TGCGCCAGCAGCCCCCGGAGGGGGCTGGTCACTGAAGCTTTCTTT. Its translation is CASSPRRGLVTEAFF.

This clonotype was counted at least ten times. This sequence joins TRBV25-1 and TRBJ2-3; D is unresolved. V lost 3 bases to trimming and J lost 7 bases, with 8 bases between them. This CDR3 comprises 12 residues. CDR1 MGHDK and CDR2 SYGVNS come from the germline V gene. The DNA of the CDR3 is TGTGCCAGCAGTGACTATTCTCATACGCAGTATTTT. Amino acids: CASSDYSHTQYF.

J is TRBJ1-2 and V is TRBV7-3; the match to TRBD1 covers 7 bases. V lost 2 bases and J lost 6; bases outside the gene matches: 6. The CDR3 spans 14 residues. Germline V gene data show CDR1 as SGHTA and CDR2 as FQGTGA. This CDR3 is CASSLLRGQDGYTF. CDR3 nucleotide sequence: TGTGCCAGCAGCTTATTAAGGGGGCAGGATGGCTACACCTTC.

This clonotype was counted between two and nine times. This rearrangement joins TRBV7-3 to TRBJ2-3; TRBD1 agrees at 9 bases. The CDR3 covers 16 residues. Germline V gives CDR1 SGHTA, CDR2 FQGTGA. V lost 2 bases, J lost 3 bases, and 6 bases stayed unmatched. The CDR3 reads CASSLPGTGSTDTQYF. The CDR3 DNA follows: TGTGCCAGCAGCTTACCCGGGACAGGGTCGACAGATACGCAGTATTTT.

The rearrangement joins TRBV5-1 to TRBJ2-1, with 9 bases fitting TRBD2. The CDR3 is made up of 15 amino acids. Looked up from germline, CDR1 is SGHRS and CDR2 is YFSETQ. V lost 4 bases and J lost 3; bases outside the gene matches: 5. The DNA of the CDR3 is TGCGCCAGCAGCGTGACTAGCGGATACTACAATGAGCAGTTCTTC. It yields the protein CASSVTSGYYNEQFF.

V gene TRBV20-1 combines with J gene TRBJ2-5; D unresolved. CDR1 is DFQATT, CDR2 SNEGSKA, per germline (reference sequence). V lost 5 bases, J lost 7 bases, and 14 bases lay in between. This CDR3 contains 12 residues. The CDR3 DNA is TGCAGTGCTCTCCCTGGGATTTTGACCCAGTACTTC. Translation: CSALPGILTQYF.